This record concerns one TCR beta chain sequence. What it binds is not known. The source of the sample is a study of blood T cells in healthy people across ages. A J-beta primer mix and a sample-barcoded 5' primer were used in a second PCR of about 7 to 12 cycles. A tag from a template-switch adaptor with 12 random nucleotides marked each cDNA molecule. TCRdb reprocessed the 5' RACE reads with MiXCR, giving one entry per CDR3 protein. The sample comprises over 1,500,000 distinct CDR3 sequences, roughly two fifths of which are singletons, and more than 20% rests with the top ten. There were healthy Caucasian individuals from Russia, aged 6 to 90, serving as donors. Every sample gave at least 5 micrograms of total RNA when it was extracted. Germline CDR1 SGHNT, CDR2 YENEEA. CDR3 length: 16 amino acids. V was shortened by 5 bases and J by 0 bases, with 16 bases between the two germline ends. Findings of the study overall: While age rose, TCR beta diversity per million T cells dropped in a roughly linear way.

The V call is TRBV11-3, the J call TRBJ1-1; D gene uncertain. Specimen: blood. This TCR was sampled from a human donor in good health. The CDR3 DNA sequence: TGTGCCAGCAGCCCCCGGGTCAGCCTTATGAACACTGAAGCTTTCTTT. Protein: CASSPRVSLMNTEAFF. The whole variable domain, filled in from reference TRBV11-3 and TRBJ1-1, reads EAGVVQSPRYKIIEKKQPVAFWCNPISGHNTLYWYLQNLGQGPELLIRYENEEAVDDSQLPKDRFSAERLKGVDSTLKIQPAELGDSAVYLCASSPRVSLMNTEAFFGQGTRLTVV.